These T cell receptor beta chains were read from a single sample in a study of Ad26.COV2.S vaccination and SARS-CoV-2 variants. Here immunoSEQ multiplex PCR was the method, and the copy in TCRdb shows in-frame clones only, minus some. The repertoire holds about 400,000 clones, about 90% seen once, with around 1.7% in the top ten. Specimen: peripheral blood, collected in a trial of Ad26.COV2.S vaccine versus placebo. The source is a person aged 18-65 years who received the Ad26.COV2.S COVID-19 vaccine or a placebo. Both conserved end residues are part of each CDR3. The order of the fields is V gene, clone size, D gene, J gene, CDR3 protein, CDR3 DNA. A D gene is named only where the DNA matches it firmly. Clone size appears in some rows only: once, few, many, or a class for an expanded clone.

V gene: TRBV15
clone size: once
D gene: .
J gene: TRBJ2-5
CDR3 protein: CATSRGQGETQYF
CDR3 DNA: TGTGCCACCAGCAGAGGGCAGGGAGAGACCCAGTACTTC

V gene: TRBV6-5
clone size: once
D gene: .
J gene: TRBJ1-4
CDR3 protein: CASSLGRGDEKLFF
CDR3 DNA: TGTGCCAGCAGTTTGGGGAGGGGGGACGAAAAACTGTTTTTT

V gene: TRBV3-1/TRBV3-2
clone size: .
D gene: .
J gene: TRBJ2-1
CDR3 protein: CASSQGPSMGHNEQFF
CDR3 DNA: TGTGCCAGCAGCCAAGGTCCCTCTATGGGGCACAATGAGCAGTTCTTC

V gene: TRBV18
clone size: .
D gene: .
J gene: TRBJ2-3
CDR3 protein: CASSAMQGSTDTQYF
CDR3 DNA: TGTGCCAGCTCAGCTATGCAAGGTAGCACAGATACGCAGTATTTT

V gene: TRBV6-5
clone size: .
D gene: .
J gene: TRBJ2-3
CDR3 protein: CASSWRTHTDTQYF
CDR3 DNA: TGTGCCAGCAGTTGGCGGACCCACACAGATACGCAGTATTTT

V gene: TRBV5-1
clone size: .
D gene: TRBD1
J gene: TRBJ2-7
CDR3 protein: CASSFYPGQGAYEQYF
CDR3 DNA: TGCGCCAGCAGCTTCTATCCGGGACAGGGGGCCTACGAGCAGTACTTC

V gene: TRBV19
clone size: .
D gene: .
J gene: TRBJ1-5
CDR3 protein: CASSNQARVDQPQHF
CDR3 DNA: TGTGCCAGTAGTAACCAAGCGCGGGTGGATCAGCCCCAGCATTTT

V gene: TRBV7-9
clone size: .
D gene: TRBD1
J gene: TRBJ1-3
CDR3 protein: CASSGDRVTNTIYF
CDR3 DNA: TGTGCCAGCAGCGGGGACAGGGTAACTAACACCATATATTTT

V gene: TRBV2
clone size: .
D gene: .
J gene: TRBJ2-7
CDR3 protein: CASSVGNRDYPYEQYF
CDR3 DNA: TGTGCCAGCAGTGTCGGGAATAGAGATTACCCCTACGAGCAGTACTTC

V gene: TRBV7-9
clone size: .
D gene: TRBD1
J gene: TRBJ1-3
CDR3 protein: CASSWGQGSGNTIYF
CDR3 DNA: TGTGCCAGCAGCTGGGGACAGGGCTCTGGAAACACCATATATTTT

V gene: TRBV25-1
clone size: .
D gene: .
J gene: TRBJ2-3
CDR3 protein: CASSSLKESTDTQYF
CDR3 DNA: TGTGCCAGCAGTAGCCTGAAGGAGAGCACAGATACGCAGTATTTT

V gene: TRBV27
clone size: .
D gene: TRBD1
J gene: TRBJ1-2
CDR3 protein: CATGQGADYGYTF
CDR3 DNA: TGTGCCACGGGACAGGGGGCCGACTATGGCTACACCTTC

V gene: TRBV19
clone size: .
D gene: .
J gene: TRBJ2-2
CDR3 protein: CASSIFSGELFF
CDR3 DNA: TGTGCCAGTAGTATATTCTCGGGGGAGCTGTTTTTT

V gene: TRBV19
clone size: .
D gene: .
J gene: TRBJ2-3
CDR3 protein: CATADRSTDTQYF
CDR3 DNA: TGTGCCACCGCGGACAGAAGCACAGATACGCAGTATTTT

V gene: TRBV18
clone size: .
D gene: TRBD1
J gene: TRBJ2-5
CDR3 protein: CASSRQTGAGETQYF
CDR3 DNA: TGTGCCAGCTCACGACAAACAGGGGCGGGAGAGACCCAGTACTTC

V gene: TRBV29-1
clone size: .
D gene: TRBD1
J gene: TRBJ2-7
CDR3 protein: CSVEDPGTGSYEQYF
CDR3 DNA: TGCAGCGTTGAAGACCCCGGGACAGGCTCCTACGAGCAGTACTTC

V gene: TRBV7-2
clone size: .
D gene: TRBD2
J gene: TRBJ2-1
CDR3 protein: CASSPLPAGGVYNEQFF
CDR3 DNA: TGTGCCAGCAGCCCCTTGCCAGCGGGGGGGGTATACAATGAGCAGTTCTTC

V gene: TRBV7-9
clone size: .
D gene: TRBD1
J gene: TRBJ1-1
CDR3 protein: CASSLRGLGNTEAFF
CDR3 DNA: TGTGCCAGCAGCTTAAGGGGGCTGGGAAACACTGAAGCTTTCTTT

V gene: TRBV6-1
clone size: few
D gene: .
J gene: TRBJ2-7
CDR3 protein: CASSEFVEGNEQYF
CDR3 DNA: TGTGCCAGCAGTGAATTTGTGGAGGGCAACGAGCAGTACTTC

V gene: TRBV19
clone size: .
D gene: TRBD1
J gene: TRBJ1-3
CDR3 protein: CASSMGQGNTIYF
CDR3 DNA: TGTGCCAGTAGTATGGGACAGGGAAACACCATATATTTT

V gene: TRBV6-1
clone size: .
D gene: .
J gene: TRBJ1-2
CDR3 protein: CASSEVRYGYTF
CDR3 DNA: TGTGCCAGCAGTGAAGTAAGATATGGCTACACCTTC

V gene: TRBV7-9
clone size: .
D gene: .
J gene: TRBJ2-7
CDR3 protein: CASSSGTASSYEQYF
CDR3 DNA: TGTGCCAGCAGCAGCGGGACAGCGAGCTCCTACGAGCAGTACTTC

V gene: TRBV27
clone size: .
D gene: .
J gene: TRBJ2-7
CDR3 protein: CASSTRGRNEQYF
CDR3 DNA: TGTGCCAGCAGTACTCGAGGGAGGAACGAGCAGTACTTC

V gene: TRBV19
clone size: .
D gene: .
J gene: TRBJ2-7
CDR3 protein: CASSPGLGQYF
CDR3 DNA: TGTGCCAGTAGTCCTGGCCTAGGCCAGTACTTC